A selection of T cell receptor beta chains follows, all from one sample in a study of CD8+ T cells in alopecia areata. Produced via immunoSEQ multiplex PCR; TCRdb's table is partial and in-frame only. Of 130,000 to 150,000 clones detected, roughly 50% appear once; the ten largest clones hold around 6.8%. Sequencing input: CD4+ T cells sorted from blood. All receptors derive from a human donor with alopecia areata. The CDR3 runs from the conserved cysteine through the conserved F or W. A D gene is named only where the DNA matches it firmly. Clone size is given for some rows only: seen once, a few or many times, or a class if the clone is expanded.

-	-	TRBV27	TRBJ2-5	CASSLSRMETQYF	TGTGCCAGCAGTTTATCCCGCATGGAGACCCAGTACTTC
-	few	TRBV6-6	TRBJ2-7	CASSGMDSYEQYF	TGTGCCAGCAGTGGGATGGACAGCTACGAGCAGTACTTC
-	-	TRBV27	TRBJ1-1	CASSFQGSLLIPFF	TGTGCCAGCAGTTTCCAGGGTTCCCTCCTGATACCTTTCTTT
-	-	TRBV15	TRBJ2-5	CATSRERDTPGTQYF	TGTGCCACCAGCAGAGAAAGGGACACCCCTGGGACCCAGTACTTC
-	-	TRBV28	TRBJ2-2	CASSQVPGELFF	TGTGCCAGCAGTCAGGTGCCCGGGGAGCTGTTTTTT
-	-	TRBV29-1	TRBJ1-2	CSVEDLHRGYGYTF	TGCAGCGTTGAAGATCTCCATCGGGGCTATGGCTACACCTTC
-	few	TRBV7-9	TRBJ2-3	CASSLAVLASTDTQYF	TGTGCCAGCAGCTTGGCCGTGCTCGCTAGCACAGATACGCAGTATTTT
-	-	TRBV2	TRBJ2-5	CASSELRETQYF	TGTGCCAGCAGTGAGTTACGCGAGACCCAGTACTTC
TRBD2	-	TRBV5-1	TRBJ2-1	CASSKPPGGPDNEQFF	TGCGCCAGCAGCAAACCCCCGGGAGGGCCCGACAATGAGCAGTTCTTC
-	-	TRBV28	TRBJ1-2	CASRTPGRRSGYTF	TGTGCCAGCAGGACTCCGGGACGCCGGTCGGGCTACACCTTC